These 32 T cell receptor beta chains share one sample of origin, sequenced in a study of blood T cell repertoires in COVID-19. Method: immunoSEQ multiplex PCR; TCRdb's copy keeps in-frame clones and lacks some. The table shows 65,000 or so clones, with roughly 87% occurring only once. The sample taken for sequencing was peripheral blood. Receptor source: a human donor with acute or convalescent COVID-19. The donor label of this sample is uncertain.

This clone has a handful of counts. The chain uses TRBV15 and TRBJ2-5; TRBD2 might be the D (5 bases). The CDR3 has 15 residues. The V end lost 0 bases, the J end lost 3 bases, and 11 bases lay between the germline ends. The germline gives CDR1 LNHNV, CDR2 YYDKDF (reference sequence). CDR3 in amino acids: CATSRDSLREETQYF. The DNA of the CDR3 is TGTGCCACCAGCAGAGATAGCTTGAGGGAAGAGACCCAGTACTTC.

The chain has TRBV11-2 and TRBJ2-5; TRBD1 might be the D (6 bases). V lost 3 bases, J lost 4 bases, and 15 bases lay in between. Germline CDR1 SGHAT, CDR2 FQNNGV. The CDR3 extends over 15 amino acids. The CDR3 here is CASSFQMGAGETQYF. CDR3 nucleotides: TGTGCCAGCAGCTTCCAGATGGGGGCGGGAGAGACCCAGTACTTC.

The rearrangement links TRBV10-2 to TRBJ1-1; unclear D gene. Trimming took 4 bases from V and 0 from J, leaving 6 bases between them. The V gene's germline CDR1 is WSHSY and CDR2 SAAADI. This CDR3 has 13 amino acids. CDR3 bases: TGCGCCAGCAGTGCCGTGTTGAACACTGAAGCTTTCTTT. It specifies CASSAVLNTEAFF.

V gene TRBV28 combines with J gene TRBJ2-3; 13 positions match TRBD2. Germline CDR1 and CDR2: MDHEN and SYDVKM. CDR3 length: 17 residues. The trim removed 4 bases at V and 6 bases at J, leaving 10 bases unmatched. The CDR3 DNA follows: TGTGCCAGCAGTTCTCCTCGGACTAGCGGGAGAGGTGATACGCAGTATTTT. Protein: CASSSPRTSGRGDTQYF.

V is TRBV27 and J is TRBJ2-5; 15 nucleotides agree with TRBD2. CDR3 length: 15 residues. V lost 8 bases, J lost 7 bases, and 8 bases stayed unmatched. Per germline, CDR1 MNHEY and CDR2 SMNVEV (reference sequence). The CDR3 coding sequence is TGTGCCAGCGCACCGGGACTAGCGGGGGGAAGGACCCAGTACTTC. Protein product: CASAPGLAGGRTQYF.

The rearrangement links TRBV9 to TRBJ2-7; 13 nucleotides align to TRBD2. This CDR3 has 16 residues. Germline CDR1 SGDLS, CDR2 YYNGEE. V shed 3 bases, J shed 3 bases, and the junction held 6 bases outside the gene matches. CDR3 in amino acids: CASSGAGTSGIYEQYF. CDR3 coding DNA: TGTGCCAGCAGCGGGGCGGGGACTAGCGGGATCTACGAGCAGTACTTC.

The table lists this clone with a count of one. The chain joins TRBV6-1 to TRBJ2-7; TRBD1 is a possible D gene (6 bases). This CDR3 region has 14 residues. Germline CDR1 reads MNHNS; CDR2 reads SASEGT. V shed 2 bases and J shed 5 bases, with 13 bases lying between them. The CDR3 protein is CASSETAGAHEQYV. In nucleotides, the CDR3 is TGTGCCAGCAGTGAAACGGCAGGGGCCCACGAGCAGTACGTC.

This chain joins TRBV28 and TRBJ1-4; TRBD1 matches 7 bases. The ends lost 6 bases at V and 1 base at J; junction bases unmatched: 5. The CDR3 totals 15 residues. In germline, CDR1 is MDHEN, CDR2 SYDVKM. This chain's CDR3 is CASSSPGGTNEKLFF. CDR3 nucleotide sequence: TGTGCCAGCAGCTCTCCAGGGGGAACTAATGAAAAACTGTTTTTT.

The chain employs TRBV2 and TRBJ2-3; 7 positions agree with TRBD2. After removal of 6 bases from V and 2 bases from J, the junction contained 5 bases not matched to a gene. Looked up from germline, CDR1 is SNHLY and CDR2 is FYNNEI. CDR3 size: 14 residues. This CDR3 reads CASRDWDYTDTQYF. CDR3 in DNA: TGTGCCAGCAGGGACTGGGACTACACAGATACGCAGTATTTT.

The gene calls are TRBV19 and TRBJ2-7; D may be TRBD1 (5 bases). Trimming took off 7 bases at V and 4 bases at J, with 14 bases between the two ends. The length of the CDR3 is 13 residues. Germline V gene lookup returns CDR1 LNHDA and CDR2 SQIVND (reference sequence). CDR3 protein: CASKRQGAYEQYF. As DNA, the CDR3 is TGTGCCAGTAAGAGGCAGGGTGCTTACGAGCAGTACTTC.

The V gene is TRBV19, the J gene TRBJ2-5; possibly TRBD2 for D (5 bases). V lost 8 bases, J lost 10 bases, and 14 bases lay in between. The CDR3 has 11 amino acids. CDR1 and CDR2 from the germline V gene are LNHDA and SQIVND (reference sequence). The CDR3 bases are TGTGCCAGTTCCTCCGGGGTCTTCCAGTACTTC. Residues: CASSSGVFQYF.

The V gene is TRBV7-2, the J gene TRBJ1-4; D is perhaps TRBD1 (6 bases). From germline, CDR1 is SGHTA and CDR2 FQGNSA. The V and J ends lost 10 bases and 5 bases respectively, with 14 bases between them. The CDR3 runs to 13 residues. In DNA, the CDR3 is TGTGCCATCGCACAGGGACCAAATGAAAAACTGTTTTTT. Translated, it gives CAIAQGPNEKLFF.

CDR3 sequence (DNA): TGTGCCAGCTCACCACCACTAGCGGTACAAGAGACCCAGTACTTC. Its protein is CASSPPLAVQETQYF. This chain links TRBV18 with TRBJ2-5; TRBD2 agrees at 8 bases. With 0 bases clipped from V and 2 bases from J, the junction kept 2 bases outside the gene matches. This CDR3 is 15 amino acids long. Germline V gene lookup returns CDR1 KGHSH and CDR2 LQKENI.

The chain recombines TRBV11-3 with TRBJ2-3, with D maybe TRBD2 (6 bases). Germline CDR1 and CDR2: SGHNT and YENEEA. The V gene lost 5 bases and the J gene lost 0 bases, with 21 bases spanning the gap. This CDR3 contains 18 residues. This CDR3 reads CASSLAHIPGTSTDTQYF. The CDR3 DNA reads TGTGCCAGCAGCCTAGCGCACATCCCGGGGACTAGCACAGATACGCAGTATTTT.

V usage is TRBV4-2 and J usage is TRBJ2-3, with TRBD2 matching 12 bases. In germline, CDR1 is LGHNA, CDR2 YNFKEQ. V dropped 0 bases and J dropped 9; count of bases not matched to a gene: 7. This CDR3 is 16 amino acids long. The CDR3 coding sequence is TGTGCCAGCAGCCAAGATATGACTAGCGGGAGTAACACGCAGTATTTT. As protein: CASSQDMTSGSNTQYF.

This chain uses TRBV19 with TRBJ2-3; maybe TRBD1 (6 bases). This CDR3 has 14 residues. Trimming removed 5 bases at V and 0 bases at J, with 9 bases between. Germline V gene sequence: CDR1 LNHDA, CDR2 SQIVND (reference sequence). CDR3 amino acids: CASSGTRSTDTQYF. The CDR3 DNA sequence: TGTGCCAGTAGTGGGACAAGGAGCACAGATACGCAGTATTTT.

V is TRBV3-1 (or the pseudogene TRBV3-2) and J is TRBJ1-5, with 8 bases aligning to TRBD1. J was trimmed by 2 bases and V by 4 bases; bases with no gene match: 7. The CDR3 length is 16 residues. Germline assignment: CDR1 LGHDT and CDR2 YNNKEL (reference sequence). CDR3 DNA sequence: TGTGCCAGCAGCCCGGGGACAGGTAAAGGCAATCAGCCCCAGCATTTT. It is translated as CASSPGTGKGNQPQHF.

The CDR3 DNA follows: TGTGCCAGCAGCCGGGGGAGGGTCGAAGGGGCAGATACGCAGTATTTT. This encodes CASSRGRVEGADTQYF. This rearrangement joins TRBV3-1 (or the pseudogene TRBV3-2) to TRBJ2-3; 7 nucleotides agree with TRBD2. V lost 4 bases to trimming and J lost 4 bases; unmatched junction nucleotides: 11. Germline CDR1 and CDR2: LGHDT and YNNKEL (reference sequence). The CDR3 consists of 16 residues.

In DNA form, the CDR3 reads TGTGCCAGCTCACGGGTGGCAGGGAACGTCGCCTATGGCTACACCTTC. Protein product: CASSRVAGNVAYGYTF. The chain joins TRBV18 to TRBJ1-2; the D gene is possibly TRBD1 (5 bases). The ends were cut back, 4 bases at V and 4 bases at J, with 19 bases in the middle. The CDR3 is 16 amino acids. Germline V gene lookup returns CDR1 KGHSH and CDR2 LQKENI.

V gene TRBV29-1 combines with J gene TRBJ2-3; TRBD2 aligns across 13 bases. The germline V gene has CDR1 SQVTM and CDR2 ANQGSEA. This CDR3 spans 15 amino acids. Trimming at V came to 6 bases and at J to 2 bases, leaving 5 bases not matched to a gene. The CDR3 DNA reads as TGCAGCGTGACGGGACTAGCGGGGCCCACAGATACGCAGTATTTT. It is translated as CSVTGLAGPTDTQYF.

This clone was seen only once. The V and J genes are TRBV7-9 and TRBJ2-3, with TRBD2 matching over 8 bases. V shed 1 base, J shed 8 bases, and the junction held 8 bases outside the gene matches. The CDR3 spans 15 residues. Germline assignment: CDR1 SEHNR and CDR2 FQNEAQ (reference sequence). CDR3 region: CASSLVGTRTSTQYF. The CDR3 DNA follows: TGTGCCAGCAGCTTAGTTGGGACTAGGACCTCTACGCAGTATTTT.

This clone occurred once. The rearrangement joins TRBV2 to TRBJ2-2; 8 nucleotides line up with TRBD1. This CDR3 is 15 amino acids long. Germline CDR1 and CDR2: SNHLY and FYNNEI. V lost 5 bases and J lost 4; bases outside the gene matches: 6. The CDR3 coding sequence is TGTGCCAGCAGTCCGGACAGGGCGGGCACCGGGGAGCTGTTTTTT. This translates into CASSPDRAGTGELFF. Looking up the rest from reference TRBV2 and TRBJ2-2 gives the full variable domain: EPEVTQTPSHQVTQMGQEVILRCVPISNHLYFYWYRQILGQKVEFLVSFYNNEISEKSEIFDDQFSVERPDGSNFTLKIRSTKLEDSAMYFCASSPDRAGTGELFFGEGSRLTVL.

The V call is TRBV7-9, the J call TRBJ2-7, with TRBD1 matching 8 bases. Unmatched junction bases numbered 21, after V lost 5 bases and J lost 3 bases. The length of the CDR3 is 19 residues. Germline CDR1 and CDR2: SEHNR and FQNEAQ (reference sequence). CDR3 in DNA: TGTGCCAGCAGCCCGACAGGGGTTGGAAATAGCGGCCTTTTCTACGAGCAGTACTTC. This translates into CASSPTGVGNSGLFYEQYF.

On this clone: The junction differs from germline at one of its ends, possibly a read error. J is TRBJ2-3 and V is TRBV7-7; TRBD2 aligns across 9 bases. Germline V gene lookup returns CDR1 SSHAT and CDR2 FNYEAQ (reference sequence). This CDR3 region has 14 residues. DNA for the CDR3: TGTGCTAGCAGCTCCGGGACTAGCTCAGATACGCAGTATTTT. Translated, it gives CASSSGTSSDTQYF.

The J gene is TRBJ1-2, the V gene TRBV6-5; 8 bases are shared with TRBD1. From germline, CDR1 is MNHEY and CDR2 SVGAGI. The CDR3 consists of 13 residues. Trimming took 6 bases from V and 4 from J; bases not matched to a gene: 4. CDR3 residues: CASRTGGAYGYTF. The CDR3 region has the DNA TGTGCCAGCAGAACAGGGGGGGCCTATGGCTACACCTTC.

The genes are TRBV19 and TRBJ1-5; 9 nucleotides match TRBD1. Trimming took 3 bases from V and 7 from J; bases not matched to a gene: 13. The CDR3 runs 17 residues. From germline, CDR1 is LNHDA and CDR2 SQIVND (reference sequence). The CDR3 coding sequence is TGTGCCAGTAGTATTAAAGGGGACAGGGCTTGGTGGCAGCCCCAGCATTTT. Encoded protein: CASSIKGDRAWWQPQHF.

CDR3 coding DNA: TGCGCCAGCGAAACCGGGTCGATGAACACTGAAGCTTTCTTT. This sequence encodes CASETGSMNTEAFF. V gene TRBV5-1 combines with J gene TRBJ1-1; D not resolved. Looked up from germline, CDR1 is SGHRS and CDR2 is YFSETQ. V dropped 7 bases and J dropped 0 bases, with 13 bases sitting between them. This CDR3 is 14 amino acids long.

The V gene is TRBV19, the J gene TRBJ1-2; 9 bases align to TRBD1. V shed 6 bases, J shed 2 bases, and the junction held 4 bases outside the gene matches. The CDR3 covers 14 residues. The germline V gene encodes CDR1 LNHDA and CDR2 SQIVND (reference sequence). CDR3 coding DNA: TGTGCCAGTAGACCTGGACAGGGGAACTATGGCTACACCTTC. It specifies CASRPGQGNYGYTF. Filled out from reference TRBV19 and TRBJ1-2, the complete variable domain reads DGGITQSPKYLFRKEGQNVTLSCEQNLNHDAMYWYRQDPGQGLRLIYYSQIVNDFQKGDIAEGYSVSREKKESFPLTVTSAQKNPTAFYLCASRPGQGNYGYTFGSGTRLTVV.

This chain connects TRBV19 to TRBJ2-6, with a possible D match to TRBD1 (6 bases). The germline V gene has CDR1 LNHDA and CDR2 SQIVND (reference sequence). Trimming took 7 bases from V and 4 from J, leaving 17 bases between them. CDR3 length equals 16 residues. CDR3 region: CASTLQGSSGANVLTF. CDR3 nucleotides: TGTGCCAGTACCCTACAGGGTTCGTCCGGGGCCAACGTCCTGACTTTC.

The CDR3 DNA follows: TGCGCCAGCAGCTCCGGGACTAGCGGGGGGGCCGTAGAGACCCAGTACTTC. Amino acids: CASSSGTSGGAVETQYF. V and J are TRBV5-1 and TRBJ2-5; TRBD2 aligns across 16 bases. V lost 3 bases and J lost 4; bases outside the gene matches: 6. The CDR3 covers 17 residues. CDR1 and CDR2 (germline): SGHRS, YFSETQ.

The V gene is TRBV3-1 (or the pseudogene TRBV3-2), the J gene TRBJ2-1; TRBD2 aligns across 12 bases. The germline V gene encodes CDR1 LGHDT and CDR2 YNNKEL (reference sequence). The V gene end was trimmed by 4 bases and the J gene end by 9 bases; junction bases not matched to a gene: 10. The CDR3 is 16 amino acids. In DNA, the CDR3 is TGTGCCAGCAGCCCTACGGCTAGCGGGGGGGCCCGTGAGCAGTTCTTC. Encoded protein: CASSPTASGGAREQFF.

The DNA for the CDR3 is TGTGCCTGGAGTGTACCGGGAGGCTTATTTAGGGGGGTGAACACTGAAGCTTTCTTT. Its translation: CAWSVPGGLFRGVNTEAFF. The rearrangement links TRBV30 to TRBJ1-1; D is possibly TRBD1 (6 bases). CDR1 GTSNPN and CDR2 SVGIG come from the germline V gene (reference sequence). The CDR3 is 19 amino acids. V was trimmed by 0 bases and J by 0 bases, leaving 23 bases between them.